A single sample gave rise to the 29 T cell receptor beta chains below, sequenced in a study of vaccination and CD4 T cells after COVID-19. Sequencing of cultured CD4+ T cell DNA used the Oncomine TCR Beta short-read assay. TCRdb re-called the PCR reads through MiXCR, storing one row per CDR3 protein. The top ten clones hold roughly 24% of a sample with about 9,500 distinct CDR3 sequences, nearly 50% of them seen once. Specified treatment: approximately nine-day PBMC culture with coronavirus spike peptide pools or control peptides (ViraFEST assay). Gathering of the CD4+ T cells, from the unexposed donor, took place before the COVID-19 pandemic (2011-2018). These receptors have no known antigen. Sequencing input: CD4+ T cells from blood, cultured in vitro. Source of these receptors: a human donor in good health.

This chain connects TRBV7-9 to TRBJ1-6; tentatively, D is TRBD1 (5 bases). Germline assignment: CDR1 SEHNR and CDR2 FQNEAQ (reference sequence). Trimming took 3 bases from V and 9 from J, leaving 15 bases between them. This CDR3 comprises 15 residues. Here the CDR3 reads CASSFFQGWSSPLHF. CDR3 nucleotide sequence: TGTGCCAGCAGCTTTTTTCAGGGCTGGAGTTCACCCCTCCACTTT.

This clonotype has more than one count but fewer than ten. The chain uses TRBV19 and TRBJ1-5, with a weak D call TRBD1 (5 bases). The germline V gene encodes CDR1 LNHDA and CDR2 SQIVND (reference sequence). The V end was cut by 10 bases, the J end by 7 bases, with 23 bases between. CDR3 length: 15 amino acids. CDR3 coding DNA: TGTGCCACGTTAATTAGGCGAGGGCAGGGCCAGCCCCAGCATTTT. Translated, it gives CATLIRRGQGQPQHF.

This clonotype was counted only a few times. The CDR3 loop reads CASSLSSGQITDTQYF. The DNA for the CDR3 is TGTGCCAGCAGCTTAAGTAGCGGACAGATCACAGATACGCAGTATTTT. The chain employs TRBV7-2 and TRBJ2-3, with D perhaps matching TRBD1 or TRBD2 (6 bases each). This CDR3 is built from 16 residues. Trimming cost V 2 bases and J 2 bases, with 14 bases left between them. Germline V lookup: CDR1 SGHTA, CDR2 FQGNSA.

This clonotype has only one observation. CDR3 in DNA: TGTGCCAGCAGTCGGGACGCTTATCAGCCCCAGCATTTT. Its protein product is CASSRDAYQPQHF. The rearrangement uses TRBV2 and TRBJ1-5, with TRBD1 as a possible D gene (5 bases). This CDR3 comprises 13 residues. Germline-derived CDR1 and CDR2 are SNHLY and FYNNEI. Trimming shortened V by 5 bases and J by 5 bases, and 10 bases separated the two germline ends.

CDR3 protein: CASSMGGQGARNSPLHF. CDR3 DNA sequence: TGTGCCAGCAGCATGGGGGGACAGGGGGCGCGTAATTCACCCCTCCACTTT. The V call is TRBV7-2, the J call TRBJ1-6, with 12 bases lining up with TRBD1. Germline loops: CDR1 SGHTA, CDR2 FQGNSA. J gave up 6 bases and V 5 bases, and 8 bases lay outside the gene matches. The CDR3 runs to 17 residues. Together with reference TRBV7-2 and TRBJ1-6, the CDR3 gives the full variable domain: GAGVSQSPSNKVTEKGKDVELRCDPISGHTALYWYRQSLGQGLEFLIYFQGNSAPDKSGLPSDRFSAERTGGSVSTLTIQRTQQEDSAVYLCASSMGGQGARNSPLHFGNGTRLTVT.

The V gene is TRBV24-1, the J gene TRBJ1-1, with 7 bases lining up with TRBD1. V was pared by 7 bases and J by 4 bases, with 11 bases of the junction left unmatched. This CDR3 comprises 15 residues. Germline V lookup: CDR1 KGHDR, CDR2 SFDVKD. Written as DNA, the CDR3 is TGTGCCACCAGGCCAGCAACAGGGGAAGCCACTGAAGCTTTCTTT. It specifies CATRPATGEATEAFF.

The V call is TRBV4-1, the J call TRBJ1-5, with D possibly being TRBD1 (5 bases). In germline, CDR1 is MGHRA, CDR2 YSYEKL. The V and J ends lost 1 base and 1 base respectively, with 11 bases between them. This CDR3 has 16 residues. The CDR3 nucleotides read TGCGCCAGCAGCCAAGGGTGGGGGGAGAGCAATCAGCCCCAGCATTTT. Translated: CASSQGWGESNQPQHF.

The rearrangement joins TRBV20-1 to TRBJ1-2; D might be TRBD1 (6 bases). Germline V gene lookup returns CDR1 DFQATT and CDR2 SNEGSKA (reference sequence). Trimming shortened V by 5 bases and J by 8 bases, and 15 bases separated the two germline ends. The CDR3 loop spans 12 amino acids. DNA for the CDR3: TGCAGTGCTCCCACAGGGTCCCTGGGCTACACCTTC. Encoded protein: CSAPTGSLGYTF.

The chain recombines TRBV10-3 with TRBJ1-2; D unclear. The CDR3 has 13 residues. V was pared by 0 bases and J by 2 bases, with 4 bases between. Germline CDR1 is ENHRY and CDR2 is SYGVKD. CDR3 residues: CAISESENYGYTF. CDR3 DNA sequence: TGTGCCATCAGTGAGTCAGAGAACTATGGCTACACCTTC.

J is TRBJ1-3 and V is TRBV7-6; D ambiguous. CDR1 and CDR2 (germline): SGHVS, FNYEAQ. The CDR3 runs to 15 residues. V lost 2 bases and J lost 0, with 8 bases in between. The CDR3 region has the DNA TGTGCCAGCAGCTTAACAGCCGACTCTGGAAACACCATATATTTT. It yields the protein CASSLTADSGNTIYF.

This chain joins TRBV6-1 and TRBJ2-2, with 7 bases matching TRBD1. CDR1 is MNHNS, CDR2 SASEGT, per germline. Trimming cost V 6 bases and J 4 bases; bases outside gene matches: 8. The CDR3 has 15 amino acids. CDR3 sequence reads: CASRAPGQFTGELFF. The CDR3 DNA reads as TGTGCCAGCAGAGCCCCGGGACAGTTCACCGGGGAGCTGTTTTTT.

The genes are TRBV6-1 and TRBJ1-1; D not resolved. The CDR3 loop spans 15 amino acids. Deletions cut 3 bases from V and 0 bases from J, with 11 bases between. The V gene's germline CDR1 is MNHNS and CDR2 SASEGT. For the CDR3, the DNA is TGTGCCAGCAGTGACCTACAGATTATGAACACTGAAGCTTTCTTT. Amino acid sequence: CASSDLQIMNTEAFF.

The V call is TRBV6-1, the J call TRBJ2-2, with D perhaps TRBD1 (6 bases). Germline CDR1 reads MNHNS; CDR2 reads SASEGT. V was clipped by 9 bases and J by 1 base, with 12 bases between them. CDR3 length: 14 residues. The CDR3 region is CASDRTQNTGELFF. The DNA for the CDR3 is TGTGCCAGTGACAGGACGCAGAACACCGGGGAGCTGTTTTTT.

The gene calls are TRBV20-1 and TRBJ1-1, with D unclear. The germline V gene has CDR1 DFQATT and CDR2 SNEGSKA (reference sequence). This CDR3 spans 12 amino acids. With 5 bases removed from V and 8 bases from J, the gap between germline ends came to 15 bases. This CDR3 is CSASDGQREAFF. CDR3 DNA: TGCAGTGCTTCGGACGGCCAGCGGGAAGCTTTCTTT.

A few counts support this clonotype. This chain uses TRBV6-1 with TRBJ2-4; D is unresolved. Germline V lookup: CDR1 MNHNS, CDR2 SASEGT. V lost 0 bases and J 10 bases, leaving 10 bases between the germline ends. This CDR3 contains 13 residues. In DNA, the CDR3 is TGTGCCAGCAGTGAAGCGCAGTCCACGATTCAGTACTTC. Translating gives CASSEAQSTIQYF.

The chain has TRBV5-1 and TRBJ2-6, with TRBD1 matching 9 bases. V shed 0 bases and J 0 bases; nucleotides not matched to a gene: 10. Per the germline V gene, CDR1 is SGHRS and CDR2 is YFSETQ. The CDR3 is made up of 20 amino acids. CDR3 region: CASSLAPAGTGTSGANVLTF. DNA for the CDR3: TGCGCCAGCAGCTTGGCTCCCGCCGGGACAGGGACCTCTGGGGCCAACGTCCTGACTTTC.

The chain employs TRBV2 and TRBJ1-5; D is unclear. V was shortened by 7 bases and J by 0 bases, with 7 bases between the two germline ends. The CDR3 covers 13 residues. Per germline, CDR1 SNHLY and CDR2 FYNNEI. CDR3 residues: CASIGTSNQPQHF. In DNA, the CDR3 is TGTGCCAGCATAGGAACTAGCAATCAGCCCCAGCATTTT.

The rearrangement uses TRBV6-1 and TRBJ2-3, with a weak D call TRBD2 (5 bases). Trimming stripped 5 bases from V and 5 bases from J, with 14 bases between. The CDR3 runs 14 residues. Per germline, CDR1 MNHNS and CDR2 SASEGT. CDR3 sequence: CASSTGGRIDTQYF. CDR3 DNA: TGTGCCAGCAGTACTGGTGGGAGAATAGATACGCAGTATTTT.

A few counts support this clonotype. The chain carries TRBV10-3 and TRBJ1-3; no reliable D call. The V gene's germline CDR1 is ENHRY and CDR2 SYGVKD. Trimming removed 6 bases at V and 1 base at J, with 10 bases between. The CDR3 has 14 amino acids. CDR3 bases: TGTGCCATCAGCCCCTCGGGTTCTGGAAACACCATATATTTT. Protein product: CAISPSGSGNTIYF.

This clonotype was picked up a small number of times. The chain links TRBV20-1 to TRBJ2-3; 11 bases line up with TRBD1. The CDR3 covers 16 residues. Germline V gene lookup returns CDR1 DFQATT and CDR2 SNEGSKA (reference sequence). Unmatched junction bases numbered 5, after V lost 2 bases and J lost 1 base. The CDR3, as DNA: TGCAGTGCTAGAAGCGGGACAGGGGGTCGCACAGATACGCAGTATTTT. Translation gives CSARSGTGGRTDTQYF.

This chain uses TRBV7-2 with TRBJ2-4, with 7 bases that match TRBD1. CDR1 is SGHTA and CDR2 is FQGNSA in the germline V gene. The CDR3 covers 13 residues. V lost 5 bases and J lost 5; bases outside the gene matches: 3. CDR3 residues: CASSLGQQNIQYF. For the CDR3, the DNA is TGTGCCAGCAGCCTGGGACAGCAAAACATTCAGTACTTC.

The V gene is TRBV28, the J gene TRBJ2-7, with 8 bases matching TRBD1. The CDR3 is 15 amino acids. Germline V gene lookup returns CDR1 MDHEN and CDR2 SYDVKM. Trimming cost V 1 base and J 2 bases; bases outside gene matches: 4. CDR3 protein: CASSLFATGAYEQYF. The CDR3 DNA reads as TGTGCCAGCAGTTTATTTGCGACAGGGGCCTACGAGCAGTACTTC.

The genes are TRBV19 and TRBJ2-5; TRBD1 agrees at 9 bases. J lost 4 bases, V lost 7 bases, and 13 bases had no gene match. CDR1 is LNHDA and CDR2 is SQIVND in the germline V gene (reference sequence). The CDR3 is 16 residues long. CDR3 nucleotide sequence: TGTGCCAGTACAACCGGGACAGGGCCTTCCAGAGAGACCCAGTACTTC. Residues: CASTTGTGPSRETQYF. The variable domain in full, with the rest retrieved from reference TRBV19 and TRBJ2-5, is DGGITQSPKYLFRKEGQNVTLSCEQNLNHDAMYWYRQDPGQGLRLIYYSQIVNDFQKGDIAEGYSVSREKKESFPLTVTSAQKNPTAFYLCASTTGTGPSRETQYFGPGTRLLVL.

This clonotype has just a few counts. This rearrangement joins TRBV6-1 to TRBJ1-1; D gene uncertain. Per germline, CDR1 MNHNS and CDR2 SASEGT. The CDR3 is 14 residues long. V was clipped by 6 bases and J by 3 bases, with 14 bases between them. CDR3 bases: TGTGCCAGCAGCTCGACCCCGGCGGACACTGAAGCTTTCTTT. It is translated as CASSSTPADTEAFF.

The J gene is TRBJ1-5, the V gene TRBV11-2; no firm D call. This CDR3 spans 13 amino acids. The V and J ends lost 5 bases and 5 bases respectively, with 10 bases between them. Germline CDR1 and CDR2: SGHAT and FQNNGV. DNA for the CDR3: TGTGCCAGCAGCCAAGGTCCCCATCAGCCCCAGCATTTT. As protein: CASSQGPHQPQHF.

The rearrangement links TRBV4-3 to TRBJ2-7, with 10 bases that match TRBD2. J gave up 9 bases and V 5 bases, and 7 bases lay outside the gene matches. CDR3 length equals 13 residues. Germline V CDR1 and CDR2: LGHNA, YSLEER. The CDR3 nucleotides read TGCGCCAGCAGCTTACAGCGGGGGGGCGCGCAGTACTTC. Amino acids: CASSLQRGGAQYF.

The gene calls are TRBV20-1 and TRBJ2-2; 11 nucleotides align to TRBD2. Losses at the gene ends were 3 bases for V and 4 bases for J; bases not matched to a gene: 7. CDR3 length equals 16 residues. Per the germline V gene, CDR1 is DFQATT and CDR2 is SNEGSKA (reference sequence). The CDR3 sequence: CSARISGRAGTGELFF. CDR3 in DNA: TGCAGTGCTAGGATTAGCGGGAGGGCGGGCACCGGGGAGCTGTTTTTT.

This rearrangement joins TRBV7-2 to TRBJ1-3; D is uncertain. Germline loops: CDR1 SGHTA, CDR2 FQGNSA. V was shortened by 1 base and J by 4 bases, with 5 bases between the two germline ends. The CDR3 totals 13 residues. The DNA of the CDR3 is TGTGCCAGCAGCTTAGAGTCGGGAAACACCATATATTTT. It encodes CASSLESGNTIYF.

This clonotype was observed a handful of times. The CDR3 DNA follows: TGTGCCACCAGATTGCCAGGGAGCAACTATGGCTACACCTTC. Its protein product is CATRLPGSNYGYTF. V is TRBV15 and J is TRBJ1-2; the D gene is possibly TRBD1 (5 bases). Germline V gives CDR1 LNHNV, CDR2 YYDKDF (reference sequence). CDR3 length equals 14 residues. Deletions cut 6 bases from V and 2 bases from J, with 13 bases between.